The 27 T cell receptor beta chains reported below all come from one sample, sequenced in a study of a mutant IDH1 vaccine in newly diagnosed glioma. The time point denotes: week 23, last vaccination. Doses consisted of 300 ug of mutant IDH1 20-mer peptide each, paired with topical imiquimod. Libraries were prepared by immunoSEQ multiplex PCR; TCRdb keeps only in-frame clonotypes and omits some of them. The sample holds under 50,000 clones; 75% to 95% are singletons and the top ten take approximately 4.1%. These receptors have no known antigen. The sequences come from PBMCs, collected from a glioma patient whose treatment included an IDH1 peptide vaccine. The receptors originated from a man aged 50 or older with glioma.

This clone was found a few times. The V and J genes are TRBV9 and TRBJ1-2; 7 bases are shared with TRBD1. The germline gives CDR1 SGDLS, CDR2 YYNGEE. The trim removed 5 bases at V and 2 bases at J, leaving 9 bases unmatched. This CDR3 region has 15 residues. CDR3 nucleotides: TGTGCCAGCAGGGCCTGGGACAGCGCGAACTATGGCTACACCTTC. Amino acid sequence: CASRAWDSANYGYTF.

The V and J genes are TRBV9 and TRBJ1-2; 10 bases are a match to TRBD1. The CDR3 runs 14 residues. CDR1 is SGDLS, CDR2 YYNGEE, per germline. Losses at the gene ends were 3 bases for V and 4 bases for J; bases not matched to a gene: 3. The CDR3: CASSGDRGSYGYTF. CDR3 bases: TGTGCCAGCAGCGGGGACAGGGGTTCCTATGGCTACACCTTC.

The rearrangement joins TRBV5-4 to TRBJ2-7, with 8 nucleotides matching TRBD1. V gave up 0 bases and J gave up 2 bases; unmatched junction bases: 4. CDR3 length equals 15 residues. CDR1 SGHNT and CDR2 YYREEE come from the germline V gene (reference sequence). Written as DNA, the CDR3 is TGTGCCAGCAGCTTGGGAGGACAGGGCCCCTACGAGCAGTACTTC. Its translation: CASSLGGQGPYEQYF.

V usage is TRBV7-9 and J usage is TRBJ2-7, with TRBD1 identical over 7 bases. Germline CDR1 is SEHNR and CDR2 is FQNEAQ (reference sequence). Unmatched junction bases numbered 3, after V lost 2 bases and J lost 5 bases. CDR3 length equals 13 residues. CDR3 in DNA: TGTGCCAGCAGCTTAATAGGGGGCGACGAGCAGTACTTC. Translation gives CASSLIGGDEQYF.

This chain links TRBV7-7 with TRBJ2-6; the D is unclear. The germline CDR1 and CDR2 sequences are SSHAT and FNYEAQ (reference sequence). Trimming shortened V by 5 bases and J by 5 bases, and 16 bases separated the two germline ends. CDR3 size: 16 residues. CDR3 region: CASSSQLQSRANVLTF. The CDR3 DNA reads as TGTGCCAGCAGCAGTCAACTACAAAGTCGGGCCAACGTCCTGACTTTC.

The chain carries TRBV7-2 and TRBJ2-5, with TRBD1 matching 11 bases. V was pared by 5 bases and J by 8 bases, with 10 bases of the junction left unmatched. The CDR3 has 15 residues. Germline V gene data show CDR1 as SGHTA and CDR2 as FQGNSA. CDR3 in DNA: TGTGCCAGCAGCCACCGGGACAGGGGGGAGCGAACCCAGTACTTC. Its protein is CASSHRDRGERTQYF.

The V and J genes are TRBV9 and TRBJ1-1; weak D call: TRBD1 (5 bases). The germline V gene has CDR1 SGDLS and CDR2 YYNGEE. The germline V and J ends were trimmed by 0 bases and 3 bases, with 9 bases remaining between them. The CDR3 loop spans 14 amino acids. The chain's CDR3 is CASSVVRDHTEAFF. DNA of the CDR3: TGTGCCAGCAGCGTAGTCAGGGATCACACTGAAGCTTTCTTT.

The chain has TRBV7-9 and TRBJ2-7, with D maybe TRBD2 (7 bases). Germline V CDR1 and CDR2: SEHNR, FQNEAQ (reference sequence). The CDR3 length is 15 residues. V shed 2 bases and J shed 4 bases, with 15 bases lying between them. The CDR3 DNA reads TGTGCCAGCAGCTTAAGTTGGGGGGGCGAGTACGAGCAGTACTTC. Translation gives CASSLSWGGEYEQYF.

V usage is TRBV7-2 and J usage is TRBJ1-5; D may be TRBD1 (5 bases). Per the germline V gene, CDR1 is SGHTA and CDR2 is FQGNSA. Trimming cost V 5 bases and J 1 base, with 6 bases left between them. The CDR3 has 13 residues. CDR3 nucleotides: TGTGCCAGCAGCCGACAGAGCAATCAGCCCCAGCATTTT. Protein: CASSRQSNQPQHF.

V and J are TRBV9 and TRBJ1-3, with D possibly being TRBD1 (6 bases). This CDR3 is built from 14 residues. Per the germline V gene, CDR1 is SGDLS and CDR2 is YYNGEE. V gave up 3 bases and J gave up 0 bases, with 7 bases separating them. Written as DNA, the CDR3 is TGTGCCAGCAGCGAAGGGGGCTCTGGAAACACCATATATTTT. Its translation is CASSEGGSGNTIYF.

The V gene is TRBV5-1, the J gene TRBJ1-2, with D possibly TRBD1 on 6 matching bases. From germline, CDR1 is SGHRS and CDR2 YFSETQ. This CDR3 has 15 amino acids. V lost 3 bases and J lost 2, with 14 bases in between. CDR3 nucleotide sequence: TGCGCCAGCAGCTCAGCTACTACAGGGAACTATGGCTACACCTTC. Its protein product is CASSSATTGNYGYTF.

V is TRBV7-9 and J is TRBJ2-3; D remains ambiguous. There are 14 residues in the CDR3. Germline CDR1 SEHNR, CDR2 FQNEAQ (reference sequence). V was pared by 1 base and J by 1 base, with 6 bases between. The CDR3: CASSLEGRTDTQYF. The CDR3 DNA is TGTGCCAGCAGCTTAGAGGGTCGCACAGATACGCAGTATTTT. The full variable domain, with the rest looked up from reference TRBV7-9 and TRBJ2-3, is DTGVSQNPRHKITKRGQNVTFRCDPISEHNRLYWYRQTLGQGPEFLTYFQNEAQLEKSRLLSDRFSAERPKGSFSTLEIQRTEQGDSAMYLCASSLEGRTDTQYFGPGTRLTVL.

This chain joins TRBV15 and TRBJ1-6, with D hard to call. The CDR3 runs to 16 residues. V lost 0 bases and J 3 bases, leaving 9 bases between the germline ends. The germline V gene encodes CDR1 LNHNV and CDR2 YYDKDF (reference sequence). This chain's CDR3 is CATSRDLGNYNSPLHF. The CDR3 DNA sequence: TGTGCCACCAGCAGAGATCTGGGGAACTATAATTCACCCCTCCACTTT.

This chain's CDR3 is CASSPEGLSPTDTQYF. In DNA, the CDR3 is TGTGCCAGCAGTCCTGAGGGACTTTCCCCCACAGATACGCAGTATTTT. J is TRBJ2-3 and V is TRBV2, with D maybe TRBD2 (6 bases). The CDR3 has 16 amino acids. Germline V lookup: CDR1 SNHLY, CDR2 FYNNEI. V was clipped by 5 bases and J by 2 bases, with 17 bases between them.

The V call is TRBV7-2, the J call TRBJ2-3, with a possible D match to TRBD2 (5 bases). The V end was cut by 7 bases, the J end by 1 base, with 12 bases between. The germline V gene has CDR1 SGHTA and CDR2 FQGNSA. The CDR3 has 14 amino acids. This chain's CDR3 is CASTTWTGTDTQYF. CDR3 DNA: TGTGCCAGCACCACCTGGACTGGCACAGATACGCAGTATTTT. Full variable domain (outside the CDR3, taken from reference TRBV7-2 and TRBJ2-3): GAGVSQSPSNKVTEKGKDVELRCDPISGHTALYWYRQSLGQGLEFLIYFQGNSAPDKSGLPSDRFSAERTGGSVSTLTIQRTQQEDSAVYLCASTTWTGTDTQYFGPGTRLTVL.

J is TRBJ1-5 and V is TRBV30, with D uncertain. Germline V CDR1 and CDR2: GTSNPN, SVGIG (reference sequence). Trimming stripped 0 bases from V and 4 bases from J, with 7 bases between. The CDR3 sequence is 13 residues long. CDR3 residues: CAWSVQDNQPQHF. CDR3 in DNA: TGTGCCTGGAGTGTTCAGGATAATCAGCCCCAGCATTTT.

V gene TRBV4-2 combines with J gene TRBJ2-7; a possible D gene is TRBD1 (5 bases). CDR3 length equals 15 residues. Trimming pared 3 bases from V and 0 bases from J, leaving 12 bases between. Germline loops: CDR1 LGHNA, CDR2 YNFKEQ. DNA of the CDR3: TGTGCCAGCAGCCATACTGTAGACAGCTCCTACGAGCAGTACTTC. The encoded protein is CASSHTVDSSYEQYF.

The V gene is TRBV4-1, the J gene TRBJ2-2, with D tentatively TRBD1 (6 bases). The germline CDR1 and CDR2 sequences are MGHRA and YSYEKL. There are 16 residues in the CDR3. Trimming stripped 4 bases from V and 4 bases from J, with 16 bases between. Written as DNA, the CDR3 is TGCGCCAGCAGCCTCATACAGGGTCAGAGCACCGGGGAGCTGTTTTTT. It specifies CASSLIQGQSTGELFF.

The J gene is TRBJ1-1, the V gene TRBV9; D ambiguous. Deletions cut 3 bases from V and 0 bases from J, with 6 bases between. Germline V gene lookup returns CDR1 SGDLS and CDR2 YYNGEE. This CDR3 comprises 13 residues. This CDR3 reads CASSGGMNTEAFF. CDR3 bases: TGTGCCAGCAGCGGAGGGATGAACACTGAAGCTTTCTTT.

The V and J genes are TRBV7-2 and TRBJ2-1, with TRBD2 matching over 9 bases. The germline V gene has CDR1 SGHTA and CDR2 FQGNSA. With V trimmed by 5 bases and J by 3 bases, 8 bases remained unmatched. This CDR3 region has 16 residues. The CDR3 DNA reads as TGTGCCAGCAGCGTTAGCGGGGGTACGGTCTACAATGAGCAGTTCTTC. It specifies CASSVSGGTVYNEQFF. The variable domain in full, with the rest retrieved from reference TRBV7-2 and TRBJ2-1, is GAGVSQSPSNKVTEKGKDVELRCDPISGHTALYWYRQSLGQGLEFLIYFQGNSAPDKSGLPSDRFSAERTGGSVSTLTIQRTQQEDSAVYLCASSVSGGTVYNEQFFGPGTRLTVL.

The chain has TRBV10-3 and TRBJ2-7, with 11 bases identical to TRBD2. The CDR3 runs 14 residues. The V gene end was trimmed by 9 bases and the J gene end by 4 bases; junction bases not matched to a gene: 8. The germline V gene has CDR1 ENHRY and CDR2 SYGVKD. CDR3 residues: CAIKPGLAEYEQYF. The CDR3 bases are TGTGCCATTAAGCCGGGACTAGCGGAATACGAGCAGTACTTC.

This chain joins TRBV6-1 and TRBJ2-7; D gene ambiguous. The ends were cut back, 1 base at V and 6 bases at J, with 7 bases in the middle. The CDR3 length is 12 residues. CDR1 and CDR2 from the germline V gene are MNHNS and SASEGT. The CDR3 DNA is TGTGCCAGCAGTGAAGGAAGGGTCGAGCAGTACTTC. It is translated as CASSEGRVEQYF.

This CDR3 is CASSRTSGSYEQYF. CDR3 DNA sequence: TGTGCCAGCAGTAGGACTAGCGGCTCCTACGAGCAGTACTTC. The rearrangement uses TRBV27 and TRBJ2-7; 10 bases line up with TRBD2. The CDR3 is 14 residues long. J was trimmed by 0 bases and V by 5 bases; bases with no gene match: 1. CDR1 is MNHEY, CDR2 SMNVEV, per germline (reference sequence).

The chain couples TRBV28 to TRBJ1-4; 7 nucleotides align to TRBD1. The germline V gene has CDR1 MDHEN and CDR2 SYDVKM. V shed 8 bases and J 6 bases; nucleotides not matched to a gene: 6. The CDR3 extends over 13 amino acids. The CDR3 region has the DNA TGTGCCAGCGGGGAGGGGGCAGATGAAAAACTGTTTTTT. It yields the protein CASGEGADEKLFF. The full variable domain, its missing parts supplied by reference TRBV28 and TRBJ1-4, is DVKVTQSSRYLVKRTGEKVFLECVQDMDHENMFWYRQDPGLGLRLIYFSYDVKMKEKGDIPEGYSVSREKKERFSLILESASTNQTSMYLCASGEGADEKLFFGSGTQLSVL.

V is TRBV6-5 and J is TRBJ2-7; 7 bases align to TRBD2. The V and J ends lost 6 bases and 2 bases, in that order; junction bases with no gene match: 10. CDR3 length: 15 amino acids. The germline gives CDR1 MNHEY, CDR2 SVGAGI. CDR3 sequence (DNA): TGTGCCAGCAGAACCATACTAGCGACGGCCTACGAGCAGTACTTC. It encodes CASRTILATAYEQYF.

The V call is TRBV28, the J call TRBJ1-2; 10 nucleotides line up with TRBD1. Germline CDR1 MDHEN, CDR2 SYDVKM. After removal of 4 bases from V and 4 bases from J, the junction contained 3 bases not matched to a gene. CDR3 size: 14 residues. CDR3 sequence reads: CASSWGQGIYGYTF. The CDR3 DNA is TGTGCCAGCAGTTGGGGACAGGGGATCTATGGCTACACCTTC.

This clone appeared a single time. This chain uses TRBV5-1 with TRBJ2-7; 7 bases are a match to TRBD1. This CDR3 contains 13 residues. Germline values: CDR1 SGHRS, CDR2 YFSETQ. Trimming cost V 5 bases and J 1 base; bases outside gene matches: 3. The CDR3 bases are TGCGCCAGCAGACAGGGGAGTTCCTACGAGCAGTACTTC. Translation gives CASRQGSSYEQYF.